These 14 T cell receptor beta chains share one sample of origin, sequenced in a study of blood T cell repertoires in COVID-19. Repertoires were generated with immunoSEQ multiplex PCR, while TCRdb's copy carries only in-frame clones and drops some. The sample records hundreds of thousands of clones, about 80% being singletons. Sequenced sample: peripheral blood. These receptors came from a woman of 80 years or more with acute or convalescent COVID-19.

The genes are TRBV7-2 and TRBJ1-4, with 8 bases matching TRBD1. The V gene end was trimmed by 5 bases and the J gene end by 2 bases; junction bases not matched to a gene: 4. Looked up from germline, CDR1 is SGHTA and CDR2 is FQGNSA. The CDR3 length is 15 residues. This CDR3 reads CASSDRQGTNEKLFF. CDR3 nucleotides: TGTGCCAGCAGCGACAGACAGGGGACTAATGAAAAACTGTTTTTT.

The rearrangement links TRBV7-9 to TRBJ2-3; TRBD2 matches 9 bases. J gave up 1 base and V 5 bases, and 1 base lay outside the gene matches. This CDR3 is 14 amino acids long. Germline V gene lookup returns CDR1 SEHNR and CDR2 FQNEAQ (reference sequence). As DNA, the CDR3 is TGTGCCAGCAGCGCTAGCGGGGGCACAGATACGCAGTATTTT. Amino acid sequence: CASSASGGTDTQYF.

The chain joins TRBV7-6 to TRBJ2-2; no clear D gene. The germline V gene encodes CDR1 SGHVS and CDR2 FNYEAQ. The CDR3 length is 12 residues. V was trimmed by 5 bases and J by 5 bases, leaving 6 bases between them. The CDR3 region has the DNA TGTGCCAGCAGCCCCAGGACCGGGGAGCTGTTTTTT. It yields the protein CASSPRTGELFF.

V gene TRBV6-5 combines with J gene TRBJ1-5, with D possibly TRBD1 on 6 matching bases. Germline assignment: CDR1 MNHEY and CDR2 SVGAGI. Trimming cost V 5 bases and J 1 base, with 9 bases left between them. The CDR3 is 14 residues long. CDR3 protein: CASSNTGSNQPQHF. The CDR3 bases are TGTGCCAGCAGTAACACAGGGAGCAATCAGCCCCAGCATTTT.

The CDR3, as DNA: TGTGCCAGCAGCCCATCTGGGCCTGGCGGCTACACCTTC. Translating gives CASSPSGPGGYTF. The chain uses TRBV2 and TRBJ1-2; D unclear. The CDR3 consists of 13 residues. Trimming cost V 6 bases and J 8 bases, with 16 bases left between them. The germline V gene has CDR1 SNHLY and CDR2 FYNNEI. Together with reference TRBV2 and TRBJ1-2, the CDR3 gives the full variable domain: EPEVTQTPSHQVTQMGQEVILRCVPISNHLYFYWYRQILGQKVEFLVSFYNNEISEKSEIFDDQFSVERPDGSNFTLKIRSTKLEDSAMYFCASSPSGPGGYTFGSGTRLTVV.

CDR3 residues: CASSFAGFSANEQFF. As DNA, the CDR3 is TGTGCCAGCAGCTTCGCGGGGTTTTCGGCCAATGAGCAGTTCTTC. The V call is TRBV5-6, the J call TRBJ2-1, with a weak D call TRBD2 (6 bases). The CDR3 has 15 residues. Germline V gene data show CDR1 as SGHDT and CDR2 as YYEEEE. Trimming left V 2 bases short and J 6 bases short, with 15 bases between.

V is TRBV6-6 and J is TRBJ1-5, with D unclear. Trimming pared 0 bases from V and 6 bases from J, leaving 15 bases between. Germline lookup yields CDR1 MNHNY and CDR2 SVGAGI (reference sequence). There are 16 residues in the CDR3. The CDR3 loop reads CASSYSAIGSVQPQHF. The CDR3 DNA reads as TGTGCCAGCAGTTACTCCGCGATCGGTAGTGTTCAGCCCCAGCATTTT.

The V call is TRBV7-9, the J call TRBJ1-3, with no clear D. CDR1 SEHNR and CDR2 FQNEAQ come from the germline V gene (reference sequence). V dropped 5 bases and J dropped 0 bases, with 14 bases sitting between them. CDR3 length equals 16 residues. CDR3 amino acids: CASSPTPAGSGNTIYF. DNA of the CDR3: TGTGCCAGCAGCCCGACCCCCGCGGGCTCTGGAAACACCATATATTTT.

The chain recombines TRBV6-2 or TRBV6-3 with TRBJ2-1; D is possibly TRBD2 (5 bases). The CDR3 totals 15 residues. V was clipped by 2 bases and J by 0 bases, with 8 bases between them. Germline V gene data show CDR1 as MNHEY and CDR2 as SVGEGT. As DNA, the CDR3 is TGTGCCAGCAGTTACCAGAGCGGCTCCTACAATGAGCAGTTCTTC. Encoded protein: CASSYQSGSYNEQFF.

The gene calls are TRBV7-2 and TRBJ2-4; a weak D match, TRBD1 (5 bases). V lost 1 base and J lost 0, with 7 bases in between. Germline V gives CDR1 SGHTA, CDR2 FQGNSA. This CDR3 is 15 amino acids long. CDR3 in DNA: TGTGCCAGCAGCTTAGGACAGCTAGCCAAAAACATTCAGTACTTC. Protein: CASSLGQLAKNIQYF.

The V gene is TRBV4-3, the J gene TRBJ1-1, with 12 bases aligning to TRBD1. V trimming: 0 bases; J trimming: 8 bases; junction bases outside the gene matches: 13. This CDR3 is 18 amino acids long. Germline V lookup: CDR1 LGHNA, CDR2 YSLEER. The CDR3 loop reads CASSQEGTGGTYLQEAFF. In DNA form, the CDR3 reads TGCGCCAGCAGCCAAGAAGGGACAGGGGGCACTTACTTACAAGAAGCTTTCTTT.

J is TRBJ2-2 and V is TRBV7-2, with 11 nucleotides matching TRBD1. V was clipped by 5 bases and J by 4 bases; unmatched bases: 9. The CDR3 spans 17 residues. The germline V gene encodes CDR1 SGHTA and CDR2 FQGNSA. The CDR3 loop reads CASSLGQGGAGTGELFF. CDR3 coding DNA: TGTGCCAGCAGCCTGGGACAGGGGGGAGCAGGCACCGGGGAGCTGTTTTTT.

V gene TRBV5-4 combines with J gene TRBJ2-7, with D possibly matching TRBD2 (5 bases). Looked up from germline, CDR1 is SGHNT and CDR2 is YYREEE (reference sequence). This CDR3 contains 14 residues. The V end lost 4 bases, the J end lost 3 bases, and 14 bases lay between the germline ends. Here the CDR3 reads CASSPAGVDYEQYF. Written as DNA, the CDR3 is TGTGCCAGCAGCCCGGCCGGGGTCGACTACGAGCAGTACTTC. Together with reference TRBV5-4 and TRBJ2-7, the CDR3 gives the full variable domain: ETGVTQSPTHLIKTRGQQVTLRCSSQSGHNTVSWYQQALGQGPQFIFQYYREEENGRGNFPPRFSGLQFPNYSSELNVNALELDDSALYLCASSPAGVDYEQYFGPGTRLTVT.

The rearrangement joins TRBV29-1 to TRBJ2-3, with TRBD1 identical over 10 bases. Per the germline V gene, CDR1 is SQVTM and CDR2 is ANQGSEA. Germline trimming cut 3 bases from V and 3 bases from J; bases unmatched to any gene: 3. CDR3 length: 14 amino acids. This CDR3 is CSVDLDRGTDTQYF. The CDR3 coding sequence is TGCAGCGTTGATTTGGACAGGGGGACAGATACGCAGTATTTT.